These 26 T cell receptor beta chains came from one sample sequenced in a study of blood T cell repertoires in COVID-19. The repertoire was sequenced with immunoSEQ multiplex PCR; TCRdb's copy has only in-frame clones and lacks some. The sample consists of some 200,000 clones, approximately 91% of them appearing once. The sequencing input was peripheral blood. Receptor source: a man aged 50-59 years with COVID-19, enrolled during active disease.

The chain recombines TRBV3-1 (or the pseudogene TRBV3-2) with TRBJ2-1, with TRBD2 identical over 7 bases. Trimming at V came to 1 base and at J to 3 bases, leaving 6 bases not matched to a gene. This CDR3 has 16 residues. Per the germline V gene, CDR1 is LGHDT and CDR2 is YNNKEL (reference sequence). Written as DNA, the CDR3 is TGTGCCAGCAGCCAAGGTTTTGGCGGGAGCTACAATGAGCAGTTCTTC. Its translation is CASSQGFGGSYNEQFF.

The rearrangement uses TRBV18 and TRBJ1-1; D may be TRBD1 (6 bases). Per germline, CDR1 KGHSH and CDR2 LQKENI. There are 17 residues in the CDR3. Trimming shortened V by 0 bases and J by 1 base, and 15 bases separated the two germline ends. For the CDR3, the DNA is TGTGCCAGCTCACCACCGATCGGGACAAAGAAGAACACTGAAGCTTTCTTT. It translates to CASSPPIGTKKNTEAFF.

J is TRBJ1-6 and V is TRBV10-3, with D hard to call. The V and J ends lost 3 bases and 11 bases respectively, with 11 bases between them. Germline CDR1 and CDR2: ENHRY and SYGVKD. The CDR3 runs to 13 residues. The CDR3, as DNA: TGTGCCATCAGTGACCAGGCGATGACACCCCTCCACTTT. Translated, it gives CAISDQAMTPLHF.

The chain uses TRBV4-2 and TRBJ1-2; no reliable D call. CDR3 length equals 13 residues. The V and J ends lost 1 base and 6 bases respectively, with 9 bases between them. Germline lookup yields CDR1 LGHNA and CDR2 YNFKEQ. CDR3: CASSQVNADGYTF. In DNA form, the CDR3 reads TGTGCCAGCAGCCAAGTTAACGCGGATGGCTACACCTTC.

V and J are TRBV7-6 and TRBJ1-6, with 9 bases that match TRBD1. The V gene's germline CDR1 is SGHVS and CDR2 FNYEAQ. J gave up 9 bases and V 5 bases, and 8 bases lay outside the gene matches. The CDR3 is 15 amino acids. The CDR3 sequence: CASSATGGAGSPLHF. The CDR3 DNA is TGTGCCAGCAGCGCTACAGGGGGCGCGGGTTCACCCCTCCACTTT.

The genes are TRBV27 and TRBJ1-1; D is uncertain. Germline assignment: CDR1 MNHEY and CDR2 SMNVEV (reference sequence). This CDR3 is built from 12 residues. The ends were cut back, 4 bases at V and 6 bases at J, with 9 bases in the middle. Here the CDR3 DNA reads TGTGCCAGCAGTTCCGGGGTCGCTGAAGCTTTCTTT. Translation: CASSSGVAEAFF.

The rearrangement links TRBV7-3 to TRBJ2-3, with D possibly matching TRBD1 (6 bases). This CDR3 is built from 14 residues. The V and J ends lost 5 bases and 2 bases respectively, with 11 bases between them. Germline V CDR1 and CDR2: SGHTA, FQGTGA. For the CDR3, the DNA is TGTGCCAGCAGCACCGGACAGATCACAGATACGCAGTATTTT. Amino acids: CASSTGQITDTQYF.

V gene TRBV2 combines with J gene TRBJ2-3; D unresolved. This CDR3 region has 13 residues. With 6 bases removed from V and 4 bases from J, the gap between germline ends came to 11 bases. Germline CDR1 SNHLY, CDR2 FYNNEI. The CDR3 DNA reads TGTGCCAGCAGCCCAATCGCGGCAGATACGCAGTATTTT. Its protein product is CASSPIAADTQYF. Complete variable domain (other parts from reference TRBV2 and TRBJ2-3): EPEVTQTPSHQVTQMGQEVILRCVPISNHLYFYWYRQILGQKVEFLVSFYNNEISEKSEIFDDQFSVERPDGSNFTLKIRSTKLEDSAMYFCASSPIAADTQYFGPGTRLTVL.

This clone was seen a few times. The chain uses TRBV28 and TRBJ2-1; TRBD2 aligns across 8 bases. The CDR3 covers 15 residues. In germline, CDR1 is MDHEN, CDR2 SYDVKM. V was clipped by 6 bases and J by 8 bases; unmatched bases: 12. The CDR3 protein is CASSAQRGGTDEQFF. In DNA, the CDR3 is TGTGCCAGCAGCGCTCAACGGGGGGGAACCGATGAGCAGTTCTTC.

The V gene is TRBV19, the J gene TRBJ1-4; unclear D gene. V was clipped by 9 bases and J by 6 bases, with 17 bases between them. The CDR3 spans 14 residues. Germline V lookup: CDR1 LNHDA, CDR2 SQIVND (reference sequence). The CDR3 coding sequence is TGTGCCAGCCAAGGACTGGTGAGGGATGAAAAACTGTTTTTT. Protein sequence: CASQGLVRDEKLFF. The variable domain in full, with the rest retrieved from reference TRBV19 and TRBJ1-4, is DGGITQSPKYLFRKEGQNVTLSCEQNLNHDAMYWYRQDPGQGLRLIYYSQIVNDFQKGDIAEGYSVSREKKESFPLTVTSAQKNPTAFYLCASQGLVRDEKLFFGSGTQLSVL.

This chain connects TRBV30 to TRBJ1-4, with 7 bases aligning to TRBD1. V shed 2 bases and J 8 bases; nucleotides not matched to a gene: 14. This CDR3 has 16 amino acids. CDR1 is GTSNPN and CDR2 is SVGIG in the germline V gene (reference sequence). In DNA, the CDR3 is TGTGCCTGGAGTCCCCAAGGGGCAGGGGGTTCCGAAAAACTGTTTTTT. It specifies CAWSPQGAGGSEKLFF.

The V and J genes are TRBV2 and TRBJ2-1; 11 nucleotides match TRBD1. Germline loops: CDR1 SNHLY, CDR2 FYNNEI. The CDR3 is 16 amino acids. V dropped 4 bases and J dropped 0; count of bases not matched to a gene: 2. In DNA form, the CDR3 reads TGTGCCAGCAGTGTGGGGACAGGGGGCTCCTACAATGAGCAGTTCTTC. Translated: CASSVGTGGSYNEQFF. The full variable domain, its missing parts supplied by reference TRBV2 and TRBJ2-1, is EPEVTQTPSHQVTQMGQEVILRCVPISNHLYFYWYRQILGQKVEFLVSFYNNEISEKSEIFDDQFSVERPDGSNFTLKIRSTKLEDSAMYFCASSVGTGGSYNEQFFGPGTRLTVL.

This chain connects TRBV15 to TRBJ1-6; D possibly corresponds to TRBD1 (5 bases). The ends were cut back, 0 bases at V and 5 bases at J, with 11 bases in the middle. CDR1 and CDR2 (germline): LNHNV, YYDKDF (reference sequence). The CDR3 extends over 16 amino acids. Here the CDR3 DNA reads TGTGCCACCAGCAGAGATGGGGCAGAGAATAATTCACCCCTCCACTTT. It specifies CATSRDGAENNSPLHF.

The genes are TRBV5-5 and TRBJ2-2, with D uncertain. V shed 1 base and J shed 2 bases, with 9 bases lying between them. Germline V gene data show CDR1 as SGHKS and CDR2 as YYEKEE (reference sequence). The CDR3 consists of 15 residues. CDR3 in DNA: TGTGCCAGCAGCTTGACGACTCAAAACACCGGGGAGCTGTTTTTT. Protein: CASSLTTQNTGELFF.

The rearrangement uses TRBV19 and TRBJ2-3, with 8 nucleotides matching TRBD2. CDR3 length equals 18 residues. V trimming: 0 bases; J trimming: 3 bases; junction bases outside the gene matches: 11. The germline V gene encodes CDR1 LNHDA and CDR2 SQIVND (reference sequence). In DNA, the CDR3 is TGTGCCAGTAGTATAGATCCCTCGGGACTAGGCGGGACAGATACGCAGTATTTT. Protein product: CASSIDPSGLGGTDTQYF.

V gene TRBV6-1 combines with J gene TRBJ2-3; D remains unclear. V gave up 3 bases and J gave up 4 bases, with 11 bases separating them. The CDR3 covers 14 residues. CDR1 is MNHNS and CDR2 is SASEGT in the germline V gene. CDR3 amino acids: CASSEPQAPDTQYF. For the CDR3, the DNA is TGTGCCAGCAGTGAGCCACAAGCGCCAGATACGCAGTATTTT.

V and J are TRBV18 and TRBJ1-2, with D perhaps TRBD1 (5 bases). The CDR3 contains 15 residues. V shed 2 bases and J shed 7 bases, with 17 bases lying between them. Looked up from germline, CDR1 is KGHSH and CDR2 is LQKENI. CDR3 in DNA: TGTGCCAGCTCACCAACGACAGATGGGGTCCTTGGCTACACCTTC. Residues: CASSPTTDGVLGYTF.

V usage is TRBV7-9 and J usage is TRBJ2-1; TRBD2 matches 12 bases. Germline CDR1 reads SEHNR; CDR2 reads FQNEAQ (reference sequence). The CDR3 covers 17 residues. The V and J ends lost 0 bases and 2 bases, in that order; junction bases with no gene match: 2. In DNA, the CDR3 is TGTGCCAGCAGCTTAGCGGCTAGCGGGAGGGCCTACAATGAGCAGTTCTTC. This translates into CASSLAASGRAYNEQFF.

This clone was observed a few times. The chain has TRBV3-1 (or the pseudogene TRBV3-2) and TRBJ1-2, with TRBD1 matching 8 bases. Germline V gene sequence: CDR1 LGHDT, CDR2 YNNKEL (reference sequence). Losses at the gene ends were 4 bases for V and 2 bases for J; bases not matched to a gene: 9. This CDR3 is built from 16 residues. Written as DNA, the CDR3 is TGTGCCAGCAGCCCGCGGACAGGGTTTGTCAACTATGGCTACACCTTC. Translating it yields CASSPRTGFVNYGYTF.

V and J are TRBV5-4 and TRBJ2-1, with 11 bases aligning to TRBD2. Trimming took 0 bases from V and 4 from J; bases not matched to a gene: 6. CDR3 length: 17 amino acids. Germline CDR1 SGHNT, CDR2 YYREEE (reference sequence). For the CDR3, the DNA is TGTGCCAGCAGCTTGGGAACCGGACTAGCGGGTTACAATGAGCAGTTCTTC. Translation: CASSLGTGLAGYNEQFF. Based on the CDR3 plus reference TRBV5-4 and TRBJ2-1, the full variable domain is ETGVTQSPTHLIKTRGQQVTLRCSSQSGHNTVSWYQQALGQGPQFIFQYYREEENGRGNFPPRFSGLQFPNYSSELNVNALELDDSALYLCASSLGTGLAGYNEQFFGPGTRLTVL.

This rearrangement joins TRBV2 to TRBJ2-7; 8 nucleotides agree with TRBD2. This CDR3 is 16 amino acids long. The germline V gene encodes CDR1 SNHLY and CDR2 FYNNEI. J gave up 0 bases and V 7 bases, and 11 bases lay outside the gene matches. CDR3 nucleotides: TGTGCCAGCATTGCCCTAGCGGGCTCTAGCTCCTACGAGCAGTACTTC. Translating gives CASIALAGSSSYEQYF.

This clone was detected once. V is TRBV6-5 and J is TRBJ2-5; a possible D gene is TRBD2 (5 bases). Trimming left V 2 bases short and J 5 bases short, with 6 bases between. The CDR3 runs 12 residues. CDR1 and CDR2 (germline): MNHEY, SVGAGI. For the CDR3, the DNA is TGTGCCAGCAGTTACACGGGGGAGACCCAGTACTTC. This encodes CASSYTGETQYF.

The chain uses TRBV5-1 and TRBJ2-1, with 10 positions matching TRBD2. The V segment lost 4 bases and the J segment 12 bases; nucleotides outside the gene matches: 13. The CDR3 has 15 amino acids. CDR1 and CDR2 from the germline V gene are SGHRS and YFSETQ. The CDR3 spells CASSVQREGQGGQFF. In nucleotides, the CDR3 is TGCGCCAGCAGCGTGCAGCGGGAGGGCCAGGGAGGGCAGTTCTTC.

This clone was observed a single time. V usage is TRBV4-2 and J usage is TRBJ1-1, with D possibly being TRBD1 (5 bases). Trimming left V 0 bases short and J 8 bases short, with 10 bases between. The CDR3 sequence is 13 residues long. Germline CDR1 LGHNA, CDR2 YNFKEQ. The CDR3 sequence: CASSQEGGQEAFF. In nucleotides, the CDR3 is TGTGCCAGCAGCCAAGAGGGTGGACAAGAAGCTTTCTTT.

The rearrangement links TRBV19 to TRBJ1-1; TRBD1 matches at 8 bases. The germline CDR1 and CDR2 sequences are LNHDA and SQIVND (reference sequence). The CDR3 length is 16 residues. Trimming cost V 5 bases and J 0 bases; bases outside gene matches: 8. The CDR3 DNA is TGTGCCAGTAGTGCCCCTAGGACAGGGCTGAACACTGAAGCTTTCTTT. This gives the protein CASSAPRTGLNTEAFF.

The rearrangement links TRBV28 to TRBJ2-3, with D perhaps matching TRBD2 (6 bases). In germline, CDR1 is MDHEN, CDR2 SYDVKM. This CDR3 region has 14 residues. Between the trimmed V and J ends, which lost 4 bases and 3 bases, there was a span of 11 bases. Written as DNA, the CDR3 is TGTGCCAGCAGTTCGGGGGTGGGAACAGATACGCAGTATTTT. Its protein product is CASSSGVGTDTQYF.